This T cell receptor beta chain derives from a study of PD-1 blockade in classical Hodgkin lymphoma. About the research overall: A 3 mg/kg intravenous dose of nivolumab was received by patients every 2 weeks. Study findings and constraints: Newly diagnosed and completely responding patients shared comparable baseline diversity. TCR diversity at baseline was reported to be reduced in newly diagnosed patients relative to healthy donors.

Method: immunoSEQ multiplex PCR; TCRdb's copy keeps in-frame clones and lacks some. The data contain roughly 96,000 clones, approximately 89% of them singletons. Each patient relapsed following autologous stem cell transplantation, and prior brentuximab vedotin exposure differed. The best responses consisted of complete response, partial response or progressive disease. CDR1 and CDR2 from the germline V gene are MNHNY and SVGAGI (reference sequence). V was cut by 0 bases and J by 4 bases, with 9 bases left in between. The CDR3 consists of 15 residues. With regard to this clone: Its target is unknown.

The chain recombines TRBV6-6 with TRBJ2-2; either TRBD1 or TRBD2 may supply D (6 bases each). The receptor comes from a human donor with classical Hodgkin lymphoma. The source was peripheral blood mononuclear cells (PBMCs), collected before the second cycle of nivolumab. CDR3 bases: TGTGCCAGCAGTTACTCGGGGGGCGTCACCGGGGAGCTGTTTTTT. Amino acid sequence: CASSYSGGVTGELFF.